This TCR beta chain was recovered during a study of blood T cell repertoires in COVID-19. In the study overall: The United States, Italy and Spain were the sources of the acute and convalescent COVID-19 samples. Sources were T cells, B-cell-depleted T cells, or PBMCs; the material itself was cDNA or gDNA.

The authors' processing: From reference gene primer amplification, estimates of nucleated cell counts were derived. TCRdb's copy holds only in-frame clones and misses some; the assay was immunoSEQ multiplex PCR. D and trimming come from the DNA, and the V and J calls and clone size come from that table. In the table there are approximately 150,000 clones, about 87% of which are singletons. This CDR3 has 16 amino acids. The V gene end was trimmed by 1 base and the J gene end by 3 bases; junction bases not matched to a gene: 6. From germline, CDR1 is LNHNV and CDR2 YYDKDF (reference sequence). Sequenced material: peripheral blood. This sequence was found in a human donor in a cohort sampled during active COVID-19. This sequence joins TRBV15 and TRBJ2-7, with 10 bases aligning to TRBD1. This chain's CDR3 is CATSRGFGTGDYEQYF. For the CDR3, the DNA is TGTGCCACCAGCAGAGGATTTGGGACAGGGGACTACGAGCAGTACTTC.